The following is a T cell receptor (beta chain) sequence with its context. Its antigen is not known. A much larger clone sits a single nucleotide away, making a read error possible. The data belong to a study of tumor and adjacent non-tumor tissue in lung cancer. Study overall: Each sample yielded around 4 million productive TCRbeta reads on average.

Three rounds of nested PCR, following a modified ARM-PCR protocol, produced the TCRbeta library. TCRdb passed the multiplex PCR reads through MiXCR, listing each CDR3 protein once. The sample has 100,000 to 150,000 distinct CDR3 sequences, 66% seen once. This CDR3 contains 15 residues. From germline, CDR1 is SQVTM and CDR2 ANQGSEA. The V gene lost 4 bases and the J gene lost 0 bases, with 10 bases spanning the gap. Study-wide findings and caveats: Tumor tissue had significantly higher TCR diversity than normal lung. Normal lung showed higher cumulative top 100 clone frequency than tumor.

The template was RNA from unsorted bulk tissue. This receptor was identified in a young man with non-small cell lung cancer. Sequencing was carried out using lung tumor tissue. V and J are TRBV29-1 and TRBJ2-6; D uncertain. CDR3 coding DNA: TGCAGCGTTGGAACCCAAGACTCTGGGGCCAACGTCCTGACTTTC. Translating gives CSVGTQDSGANVLTF. The full variable domain, rest sourced from reference TRBV29-1 and TRBJ2-6, is SAVISQKPSRDICQRGTSLTIQCQVDSQVTMMFWYRQQPGQSLTLIATANQGSEATYESGFVIDKFPISRPNLTFSTLTVSNMSPEDSSIYLCSVGTQDSGANVLTFGAGSRLTVL.